This TCR beta chain originates from a study of patients and donors after allogeneic stem cell transplantation. Germline assignment: CDR1 PRHDT and CDR2 FYEKMQ (reference sequence). V trimming: 5 bases; J trimming: 0 bases; junction bases outside the gene matches: 9. This CDR3 has 17 amino acids. TCRdb reprocessed the RT-PCR reads with MiXCR, giving one entry per CDR3 protein. The data show about 960,000 distinct CDR3 sequences, with more than 15% seen just once and 5% to 6.5% held by the top ten. The chain uses TRBV13 and TRBJ1-5; 8 nucleotides match TRBD1. This TCR was recovered from a human donor who was either an allogeneic HSCT recipient or a stem cell or donor lymphocyte infusion donor (not recorded which). It is not recorded whose cells these are; they may come from a transplant donor. Sequenced material: blood, either unsorted or a sorted T cell fraction (not recorded which). DNA of the CDR3: TGTGCCAGCAGCCTCGGGACAGGAACATATAGCAATCAGCCCCAGCATTTT. This sequence encodes CASSLGTGTYSNQPQHF. The variable domain in full, completed from reference TRBV13 and TRBJ1-5, reads AAGVIQSPRHLIKEKRETATLKCYPIPRHDTVYWYQQGPGQDPQFLISFYEKMQSDKGSIPDRFSAQQFSDYHSELNMSSLELGDSALYFCASSLGTGTYSNQPQHFGDGTRLSIL.